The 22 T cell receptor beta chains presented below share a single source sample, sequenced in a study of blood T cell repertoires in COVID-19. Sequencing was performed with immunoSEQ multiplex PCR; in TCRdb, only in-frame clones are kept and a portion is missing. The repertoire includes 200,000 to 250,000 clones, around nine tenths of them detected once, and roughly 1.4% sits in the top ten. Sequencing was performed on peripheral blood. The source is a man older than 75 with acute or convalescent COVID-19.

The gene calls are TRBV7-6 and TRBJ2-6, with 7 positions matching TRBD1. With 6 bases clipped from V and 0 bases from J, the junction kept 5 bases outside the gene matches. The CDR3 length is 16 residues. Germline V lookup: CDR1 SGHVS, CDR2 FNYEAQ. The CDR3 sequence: CASSWDSISGANVLTF. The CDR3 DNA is TGTGCCAGCAGTTGGGACAGCATCTCTGGGGCCAACGTCCTGACTTTC. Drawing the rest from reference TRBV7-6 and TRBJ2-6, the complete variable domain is GAGVSQSPRYKVTKRGQDVALRCDPISGHVSLYWYRQALGQGPEFLTYFNYEAQQDKSGLPNDRFSAERPEGSISTLTIQRTEQRDSAMYRCASSWDSISGANVLTFGAGSRLTVL.

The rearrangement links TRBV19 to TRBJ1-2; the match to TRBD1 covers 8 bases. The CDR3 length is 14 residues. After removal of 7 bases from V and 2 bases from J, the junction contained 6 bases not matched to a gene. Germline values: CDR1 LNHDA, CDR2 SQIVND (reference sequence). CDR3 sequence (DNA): TGTGCCAGTACCAGGGACAGGCGAAACTATGGCTACACCTTC. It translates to CASTRDRRNYGYTF.

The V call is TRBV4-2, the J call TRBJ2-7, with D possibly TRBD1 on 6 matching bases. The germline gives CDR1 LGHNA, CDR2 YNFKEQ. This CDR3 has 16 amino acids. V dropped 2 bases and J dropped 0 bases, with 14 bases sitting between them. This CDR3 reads CASSQSTGTLSYEQYF. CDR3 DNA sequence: TGTGCCAGCAGCCAAAGTACCGGGACACTCTCCTACGAGCAGTACTTC.

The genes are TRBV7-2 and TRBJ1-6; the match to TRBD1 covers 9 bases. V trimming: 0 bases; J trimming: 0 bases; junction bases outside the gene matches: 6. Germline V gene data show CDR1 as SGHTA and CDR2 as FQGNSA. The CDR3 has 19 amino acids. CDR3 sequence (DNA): TGTGCCAGCAGCTTAGCGAAAGGGACAGGGAGCTCCTATAATTCACCCCTCCACTTT. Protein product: CASSLAKGTGSSYNSPLHF.

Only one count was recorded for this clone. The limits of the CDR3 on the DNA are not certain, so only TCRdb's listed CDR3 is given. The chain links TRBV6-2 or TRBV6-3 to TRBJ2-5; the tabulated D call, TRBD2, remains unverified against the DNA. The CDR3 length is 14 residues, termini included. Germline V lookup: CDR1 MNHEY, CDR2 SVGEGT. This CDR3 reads CASSYGVAGGSWDF.

The CDR3 reads CASSQSGQGEREQYF. The CDR3 nucleotides read TGTGCCAGCAGCCAATCGGGGCAGGGGGAGAGGGAGCAGTACTTC. This rearrangement joins TRBV16 to TRBJ2-7, with 7 bases aligning to TRBD1. Germline-derived CDR1 and CDR2 are KGHSY and FQNENV. Trimming took 0 bases from V and 7 from J; bases not matched to a gene: 9. This CDR3 contains 15 residues.

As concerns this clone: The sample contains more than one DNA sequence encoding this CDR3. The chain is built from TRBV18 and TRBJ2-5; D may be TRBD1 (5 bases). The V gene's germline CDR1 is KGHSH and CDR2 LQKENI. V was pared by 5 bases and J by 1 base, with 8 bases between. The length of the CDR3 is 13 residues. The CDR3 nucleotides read TGTGCCAGCTCAAGGCAGGGCCAAGAGACCCAGTACTTC. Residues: CASSRQGQETQYF.

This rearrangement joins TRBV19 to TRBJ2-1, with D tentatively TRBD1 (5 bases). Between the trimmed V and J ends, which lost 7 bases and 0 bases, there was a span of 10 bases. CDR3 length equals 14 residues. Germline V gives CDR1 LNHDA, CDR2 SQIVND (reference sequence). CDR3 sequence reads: CASNHRLSYNEQFF. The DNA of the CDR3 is TGTGCCAGTAACCACAGGCTCTCCTACAATGAGCAGTTCTTC.

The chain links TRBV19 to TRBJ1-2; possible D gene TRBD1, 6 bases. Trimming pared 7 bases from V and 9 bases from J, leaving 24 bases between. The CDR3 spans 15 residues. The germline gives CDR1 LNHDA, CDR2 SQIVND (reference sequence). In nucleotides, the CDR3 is TGTGCCAGTAAGGGGGAAGAGGGCCCTTCTGCGAGCTACACCTTC. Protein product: CASKGEEGPSASYTF.

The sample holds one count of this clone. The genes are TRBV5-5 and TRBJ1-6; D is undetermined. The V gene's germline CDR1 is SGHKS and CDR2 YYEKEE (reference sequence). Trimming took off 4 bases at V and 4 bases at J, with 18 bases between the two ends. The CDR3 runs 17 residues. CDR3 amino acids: CASSLASKLKYNSPLHF. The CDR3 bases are TGTGCCAGCAGCCTGGCCAGCAAACTAAAGTATAATTCACCCCTCCACTTT.

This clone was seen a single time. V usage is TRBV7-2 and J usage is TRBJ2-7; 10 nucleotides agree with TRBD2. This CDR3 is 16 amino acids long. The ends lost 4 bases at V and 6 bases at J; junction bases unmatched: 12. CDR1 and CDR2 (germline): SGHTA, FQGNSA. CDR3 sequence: CASSYTGGTSVSEQYF. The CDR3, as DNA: TGTGCCAGCAGCTACACAGGGGGGACTAGCGTAAGCGAGCAGTACTTC.

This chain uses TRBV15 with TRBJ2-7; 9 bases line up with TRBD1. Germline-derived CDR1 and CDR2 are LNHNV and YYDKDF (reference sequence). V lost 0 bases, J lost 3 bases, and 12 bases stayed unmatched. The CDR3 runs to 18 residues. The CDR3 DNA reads TGTGCCACCAGCAGAGATTACGGGACAGGGATACCCCACTACGAGCAGTACTTC. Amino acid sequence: CATSRDYGTGIPHYEQYF. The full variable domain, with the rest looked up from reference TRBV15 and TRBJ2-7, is DAMVIQNPRYQVTQFGKPVTLSCSQTLNHNVMYWYQQKSSQAPKLLFHYYDKDFNNEADTPDNFQSRRPNTSFCFLDIRSPGLGDTAMYLCATSRDYGTGIPHYEQYFGPGTRLTVT.

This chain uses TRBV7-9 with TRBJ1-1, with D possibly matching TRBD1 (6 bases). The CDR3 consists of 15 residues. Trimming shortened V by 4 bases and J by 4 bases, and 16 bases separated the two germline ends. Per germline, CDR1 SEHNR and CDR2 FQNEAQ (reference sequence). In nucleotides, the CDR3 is TGTGCCAGCAGCTGGGGGAACAGGGAGAGCACTGAAGCTTTCTTT. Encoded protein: CASSWGNRESTEAFF.

CDR3 in DNA: TGTGCCAGCAGTTCCGCCGGGACAGGGGCCACTGAAGCTTTCTTT. Its translation: CASSSAGTGATEAFF. The rearrangement joins TRBV6-2 or TRBV6-3 to TRBJ1-1; 10 bases match TRBD1. The CDR3 sequence is 15 residues long. V lost 4 bases, J lost 4 bases, and 6 bases stayed unmatched. The germline V gene has CDR1 MNHEY and CDR2 SVGEGT.

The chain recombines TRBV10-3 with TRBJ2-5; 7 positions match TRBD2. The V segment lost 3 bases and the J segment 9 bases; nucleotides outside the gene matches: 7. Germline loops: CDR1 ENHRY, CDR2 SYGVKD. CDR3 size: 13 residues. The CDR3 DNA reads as TGTGCCATCAGTGAAGGGACTAAAGTGGCCCAGTACTTC. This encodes CAISEGTKVAQYF.

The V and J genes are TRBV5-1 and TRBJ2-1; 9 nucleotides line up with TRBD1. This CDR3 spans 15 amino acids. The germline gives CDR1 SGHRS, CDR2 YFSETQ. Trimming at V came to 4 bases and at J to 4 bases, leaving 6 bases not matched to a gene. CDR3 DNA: TGCGCCAGCAGCGTTCCGGGACAGGGTTACAATGAGCAGTTCTTC. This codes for CASSVPGQGYNEQFF.

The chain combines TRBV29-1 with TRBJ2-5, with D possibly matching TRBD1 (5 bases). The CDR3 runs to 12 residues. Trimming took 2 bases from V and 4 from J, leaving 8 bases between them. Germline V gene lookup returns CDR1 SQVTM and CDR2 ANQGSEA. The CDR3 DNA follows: TGCAGCGTTGAACAGGGCTCAGAGACCCAGTACTTC. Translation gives CSVEQGSETQYF.

CDR3 DNA sequence: TGTGCCAGCAGCTTGGGGTCTCTTGGGGCGGGGGACTACGAGCAGTACTTC. Amino acids: CASSLGSLGAGDYEQYF. This chain joins TRBV5-6 and TRBJ2-7, with TRBD2 matching 7 bases. The CDR3 has 17 amino acids. Germline V gene lookup returns CDR1 SGHDT and CDR2 YYEEEE. V lost 0 bases and J lost 3; bases outside the gene matches: 12.

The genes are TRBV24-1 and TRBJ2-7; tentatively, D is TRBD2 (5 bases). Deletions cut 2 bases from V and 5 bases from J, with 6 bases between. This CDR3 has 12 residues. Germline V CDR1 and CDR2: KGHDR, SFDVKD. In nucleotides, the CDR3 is TGTGCCACCAGTGATTCGACTAACGAGCAGTACTTC. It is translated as CATSDSTNEQYF.

The CDR3 loop is CASSAGGTGVNEQFF. As DNA, the CDR3 is TGTGCCAGCAGCGCCGGCGGGACGGGAGTGAATGAGCAGTTCTTC. The chain is built from TRBV9 and TRBJ2-1; D may be TRBD2 (6 bases). Per germline, CDR1 SGDLS and CDR2 YYNGEE. The CDR3 runs 15 residues. The V end lost 3 bases, the J end lost 7 bases, and 17 bases lay between the germline ends.

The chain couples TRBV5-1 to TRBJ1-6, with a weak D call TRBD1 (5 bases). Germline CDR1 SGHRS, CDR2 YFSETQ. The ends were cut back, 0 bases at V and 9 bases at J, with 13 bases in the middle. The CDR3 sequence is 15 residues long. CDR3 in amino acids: CASSLVLGEGSPLHF. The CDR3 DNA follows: TGCGCCAGCAGCTTGGTTTTAGGGGAGGGTTCACCCCTCCACTTT.

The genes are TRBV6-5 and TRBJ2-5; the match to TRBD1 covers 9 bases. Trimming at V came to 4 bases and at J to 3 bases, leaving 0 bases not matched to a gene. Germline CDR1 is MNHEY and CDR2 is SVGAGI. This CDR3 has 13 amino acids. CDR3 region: CASSWDREETQYF. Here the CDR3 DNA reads TGTGCCAGCAGTTGGGACAGGGAAGAGACCCAGTACTTC.